This T cell receptor (beta chain) was documented in a study of OX40 agonist ivuxolimab in advanced cancers. Study summary: The study treated patients with ivuxolimab, an agonistic anti-OX40 (CD134) antibody. Anti-PD-1, anti-PD-L1 or anti-CTLA-4 therapy given earlier was allowed, and around 40% had some.

Data came from immunoSEQ multiplex PCR; TCRdb stores just in-frame clones and leaves some out. The sample lists 55,000 to 70,000 clones, about 84% occurring once. Germline lookup yields CDR1 SGHKS and CDR2 YYEKEE (reference sequence). The CDR3 covers 13 residues. V gave up 7 bases and J gave up 7 bases, with 14 bases separating them. This TCR came from an adult with an advanced solid tumor such as melanoma, head and neck, liver or kidney cancer. Sample: CD4+ or CD8+ T cells sorted from blood, taken in a trial of the OX40 agonist ivuxolimab. The J gene is TRBJ1-4, the V gene TRBV5-5; D uncertain. CDR3 nucleotides: TGTGCCAGCCTTGGGAGAGCGAGTGAAAAACTGTTTTTT. Its translation: CASLGRASEKLFF.